This T cell receptor (beta chain) was documented in a study of cytomegalovirus exposure and HLA in healthy donors. About the study: Drawn from HLA-typed donors, 65 million to 100 million unique TCRs were held in an early data release.

CDR3 length: 16 amino acids. Trimming removed 1 base from V and 4 bases from J, with 14 bases in between. Germline CDR1 and CDR2: LNHDA and SQIVND (reference sequence). PCR employed 60 Vbeta and 13 Jbeta primers. Here immunoSEQ multiplex PCR was the method, and the copy in TCRdb shows in-frame clones only, minus some. The table shows around 150,000 clones, with about 80% occurring only once. Study-level results: DRB1 had the most TCR associations and HLA-C the fewest, a later analysis found, with rates varying by HLA locus.

To note about this clone: Its cognate antigen is unknown.

The sample consisted of PBMCs. The sequence was obtained from a girl aged 10 to 17 in good health and CMV-seropositive. This rearrangement joins TRBV19 to TRBJ2-1; D perhaps matches TRBD1 (5 bases). The CDR3 sequence is CASSIGWGLIYNEQFF. The DNA for the CDR3 is TGTGCCAGTAGTATAGGTTGGGGCCTCATATACAATGAGCAGTTCTTC.